This TCR beta chain was sequenced in a study of blood T cell repertoires in COVID-19. Study at large: Sites in the United States, Italy and Spain provided acute and convalescent COVID-19 samples. Sources were T cells, B-cell-depleted T cells, or PBMCs; the material itself was cDNA or gDNA.

Original methodology: Reference gene primer amplification gave estimated nucleated cell counts. The repertoire was sequenced with immunoSEQ multiplex PCR; TCRdb's copy has only in-frame clones and lacks some. V, J and clone size reflect that table, while D and trimming were determined from the DNA. The repertoire has 190,000 or so clones, around 87% of them found once; the top ten carry 0.7% to 0.9%. Sequenced material: peripheral blood. The receptor was isolated from a woman aged 18-29 years who had recovered from COVID-19.

The CDR3 nucleotides read TGTGCCAGCAGCGCCGGGACAGCATATGGCTACACCTTC. Amino acid sequence: CASSAGTAYGYTF. The J gene is TRBJ1-2, the V gene TRBV9; 7 bases line up with TRBD1. The V segment lost 3 bases and the J segment 5 bases; nucleotides outside the gene matches: 4. CDR1 and CDR2 (germline): SGDLS, YYNGEE. The CDR3 consists of 13 residues.